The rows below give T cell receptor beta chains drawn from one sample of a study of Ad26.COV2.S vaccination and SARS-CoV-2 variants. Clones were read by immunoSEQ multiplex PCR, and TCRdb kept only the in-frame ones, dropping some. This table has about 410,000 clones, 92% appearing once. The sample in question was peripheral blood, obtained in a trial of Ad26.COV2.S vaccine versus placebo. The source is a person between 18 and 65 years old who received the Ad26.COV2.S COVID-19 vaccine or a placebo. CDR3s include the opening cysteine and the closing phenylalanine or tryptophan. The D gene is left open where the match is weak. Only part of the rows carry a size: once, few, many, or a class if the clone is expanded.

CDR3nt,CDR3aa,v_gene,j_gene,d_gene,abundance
TGTGCCAGCAGTGAAGCGTGGGACAGCCACAATGAGCAGTTCTTC,CASSEAWDSHNEQFF,TRBV6-1,TRBJ2-1,TRBD1,-
TGCGAGAGTTCCCGCGAATACGGAGACAAGGGCAAGGGTCAGCCCCAGCATTTT,CESSREYGDKGKGQPQHF,TRBV10-1,TRBJ1-5,-,-
TGTGCCAGCAGTGAATTCGTAACTAGGACCTACGAGCAGTACTTC,CASSEFVTRTYEQYF,TRBV2,TRBJ2-7,-,-
TGTGCCTGGGACCAGACAGGGCTGCTCGATGGCTACACCTTC,CAWDQTGLLDGYTF,TRBV30,TRBJ1-2,TRBD1,-
TGCGCCAGCAGTGAGTGGGGGGACGCTAACTATGGCTACACCTTC,CASSEWGDANYGYTF,TRBV10-2,TRBJ1-2,-,-
TGTGCCAGCAGTGACCAGGGACAACCCTCCTACGAGCAGTACTTC,CASSDQGQPSYEQYF,TRBV25-1,TRBJ2-7,-,few
TGTGCCAGTAGTTGGGGTACTGAAGCTTTCTTT,CASSWGTEAFF,TRBV19,TRBJ1-1,-,-
TGTGCCAGTAGTCGACAGGGTGGGAATGAGCAGTTCTTC,CASSRQGGNEQFF,TRBV19,TRBJ2-1,TRBD1,-
TGTGCCACCAGTGATTTCATGGGGACAGGAAACACCATATATTTT,CATSDFMGTGNTIYF,TRBV24-1,TRBJ1-3,-,-
TGTGCCAGCAGCGGAGGGGGCGCGTGGGAGACCCAGTACTTC,CASSGGGAWETQYF,TRBV5-4,TRBJ2-5,-,-
TGTGCCAGCATTCCTCACACCGGGGAGCTGTTTTTT,CASIPHTGELFF,TRBV7-2,TRBJ2-2,-,-
TGTGCCAGCAGCTATGGACTAGCGGGGGCAGGAGATACGCAGTATTTT,CASSYGLAGAGDTQYF,TRBV5-6,TRBJ2-3,TRBD2,-
TGTGCTAGTGGTCCCCCGGACAGCAATGAAAAACTGTTTTTT,CASGPPDSNEKLFF,TRBV12-5,TRBJ1-4,-,-
TGTGCCAGCAGCGTAGAACAGGGTAACTCACCCCTCCACTTT,CASSVEQGNSPLHF,TRBV9,TRBJ1-6,-,once
TGTGCCAGTAGTATCGCCCGACCGAGCAATCAGCCCCAGCATTTT,CASSIARPSNQPQHF,TRBV19,TRBJ1-5,-,-
TGTGCCAGCAGCTTAGGTACTTCGAACACCGGGGAGCTGTTTTTT,CASSLGTSNTGELFF,TRBV7-9,TRBJ2-2,-,few
TGTGCCAGCTCACCTAACTTCAGGGGGCATCGTGGCGGTCTCCAAGAGACCCAGTACTTC,CASSPNFRGHRGGLQETQYF,TRBV18,TRBJ2-5,TRBD1,-
TGTGCCAGCAGCCTAGGGGCCAACGTCCTGACTTTC,CASSLGANVLTF,TRBV11-2,TRBJ2-6,-,-
TGTGCCAGCAGCCAGGACAGGGAACAGTACTTC,CASSQDREQYF,TRBV7-8,TRBJ2-7,TRBD1,-
TGTGCCAGCTCGGCCGACAGGGCCGAGCAGTACTTC,CASSADRAEQYF,TRBV18,TRBJ2-7,TRBD1,-
TGTGCCAGCAGCCCTCTCCGGGACAGGGGGGGGGATCAGCCCCAGCATTTT,CASSPLRDRGGDQPQHF,TRBV11-3,TRBJ1-5,TRBD1,-
TGTGCCAGTAGTCCTCTGGGGCCGGGTAATTCACCCCTCCACTTT,CASSPLGPGNSPLHF,TRBV19,TRBJ1-6,-,-
TGTGCCAGCAGTCACCAGAATGACAGATTTAATGAAAAACTGTTTTTT,CASSHQNDRFNEKLFF,TRBV7-9,TRBJ1-4,-,-
TGTGCCAGCAGCGTAGGTCTCGGACAGGGGGACTATGATGAAAAACTGTTTTTT,CASSVGLGQGDYDEKLFF,TRBV9,TRBJ1-4,TRBD1,-
TGTGCCAGCAGTTACTCGGTGGGGGGCGAGCAGCCCCAGCATTTT,CASSYSVGGEQPQHF,TRBV6-5,TRBJ1-5,-,-
TGTGCCAGCTCACCGGAGACAGGGAGCTCCTACGAGCAGTACTTC,CASSPETGSSYEQYF,TRBV18,TRBJ2-7,TRBD1,once